Here is one T cell receptor beta chain with its context. In germline, CDR1 is SGDLS, CDR2 YYNGEE. This CDR3 comprises 16 residues. J lost 2 bases, V lost 0 bases, and 5 bases had no gene match. Using immunoSEQ multiplex PCR, the repertoire was profiled, and TCRdb retains in-frame clones only, with some absent. This sample carries 150,000 or so clones, around 94% of them seen once, and the ten largest clones take around 13%. This sample was included in a study of control samples from healthy donors and cancer patients. Material: blood. The genes are TRBV9 and TRBJ2-3, with 8 bases aligning to TRBD2. The source of this sequence is a man aged 35-49 years in good health. CDR3 sequence (DNA): TGTGCCAGCAGCGTAGGAACTAGCGGTAACACAGATACGCAGTATTTT. This gives the protein CASSVGTSGNTDTQYF.